The TCR beta chain under discussion was sequenced for a study of regulatory T cells in long-lasting Graves disease. Overall study results and limits: Persistent disease exhibited a predilection for TRBV28, TRBJ1-2 and TRBJ2-5. A greater number of public clonotypes (fewer than 3,000) was shared by persistent patients than by new patients (approximately 910).

Per the germline V gene, CDR1 is SGHTA and CDR2 is FQGNSA. The CDR3 covers 15 residues. Trimming shortened V by 2 bases and J by 7 bases, and 15 bases separated the two germline ends. iRepertoire HTBI primers and Arm-PCR of CDR3 regions built TCR beta libraries. TCRdb reanalysed the multiplex PCR reads using MiXCR and keeps one entry per CDR3 protein. The sample shows 580,000 or so distinct CDR3 sequences, around 15% of them seen only once. This clonotype was observed at least ten times. Its antigen is unknown. Time point specified: newly diagnosed GD, antithyroid drugs for less than 3 months. PBMCs provided the RNA from which the TCR library was made. Patients came from an endocrinology department in Xi'an, China. These same records also appear under a second study, on T cells in Graves' hyperthyroidism and ophthalmopathy.

The sequence was obtained from a man aged 18-30 years with Graves disease. V is TRBV7-2 and J is TRBJ1-5; no firm D call. The starting material was peripheral blood mononuclear cells (PBMCs), obtained at new diagnosis, from a patient treated with antithyroid drugs. The CDR3 coding sequence is TGTGCCAGCAGCTTAAGCAAACAAGAGACCCAGCCCCAGCATTTT. This codes for CASSLSKQETQPQHF.